A selection of T cell receptor beta chains follows, all from one sample in a study of OX40 agonist ivuxolimab in advanced cancers. Assay: immunoSEQ multiplex PCR; the TCRdb copy retains only in-frame clones and omits some. The sample shows roughly 35,000 clones, around 80% of them seen only once. The sequencing here drew on CD4+ or CD8+ T cells sorted from blood, taken in a trial of the OX40 agonist ivuxolimab. The source of these receptors is an adult with an advanced solid tumor such as melanoma, head and neck, liver or kidney cancer. CDR3s include the opening cysteine and the closing phenylalanine or tryptophan. Each record gives: D gene, J gene, V gene, clone size, CDR3 DNA, CDR3 protein. D genes are given only for firm matches. Clone size is stated in some rows and not others, as once, few, many or a class when expanded.

NA | TRBJ2-7 | TRBV2 | few | TGTGCCAGCAGCCCATCAGGGTCCGAGCAGTACTTC | CASSPSGSEQYF
NA | TRBJ1-1 | TRBV5-6 | NA | TGTGCCAGCAGCTTTTCGGGCGCCCGAGGCTCTAACACTGAAGCTTTCTTT | CASSFSGARGSNTEAFF
NA | TRBJ2-5 | TRBV30 | NA | TGTGCCTGGAGTGTAGGTCGATGGCGGGGTGGAGAGACCCAGTACTTC | CAWSVGRWRGGETQYF
TRBD1 | TRBJ1-1 | TRBV29-1 | few | TGCAGCTTTATTAACACAGGGGGCCGGAACACTGAAGCTTTCTTT | CSFINTGGRNTEAFF
TRBD2 | TRBJ2-5 | TRBV5-1 | NA | TGCGCCAGCACCTCCGGGGGGGCTCATCCTGAGACCCAGTACTTC | CASTSGGAHPETQYF
TRBD2 | TRBJ2-2 | TRBV2 | NA | TGTGCCAGCACCCCTTTAGGGCTAGCGGGGAACACCGGGGAGCTGTTTTTT | CASTPLGLAGNTGELFF
TRBD1 | TRBJ1-2 | TRBV18 | NA | TGTGCCAGCTCACCACCGGTCGCAGGGGGGTCGAGTGGCTACACCTTC | CASSPPVAGGSSGYTF
NA | TRBJ1-5 | TRBV5-6 | few | TGTGCCAGCAGCTTGGGACGGAGCTATCAGCCCCAGCATTTT | CASSLGRSYQPQHF
TRBD2 | TRBJ2-5 | TRBV7-9 | NA | TGTGCCAGCAGCTCCTATGGTGGCGGGGGGCCAGAGACCCAGTACTTC | CASSSYGGGGPETQYF
NA | TRBJ2-7 | TRBV2 | NA | TGTGCCATCGCGGGACTCATAAACAGCGAGCAGTACTTC | CAIAGLINSEQYF
TRBD1 | TRBJ2-2 | TRBV7-6 | NA | TGTGCCAGCAGCTCGGGACAGGGTAACGGGGAGCTGTTTTTT | CASSSGQGNGELFF
TRBD1 | TRBJ1-3 | TRBV7-9 | NA | TGTGCCAGCAGCCCCGACAGGGAGGCAGCAAACACCATATATTTT | CASSPDREAANTIYF
NA | TRBJ2-7 | TRBV9 | NA | TGTGCCAGCAGCGTAGGGGGGGACTGGGCCTACGAGCAGTACTTC | CASSVGGDWAYEQYF
NA | TRBJ1-1 | TRBV7-8 | NA | TGTGCCAGCAGCCCCGCCACGGAGGGGGCTTTCTTT | CASSPATEGAFF
NA | TRBJ2-1 | TRBV4-1 | NA | TGCGCCAGCAGTATAAATGCCCTGGACAATGAGCAGTTCTTC | CASSINALDNEQFF
NA | TRBJ1-1 | TRBV12-2 | NA | TGTGCAAGTCGCTTCGTCCGACCGTTGGTAGGGGGAGCTTTCTTT | CASRFVRPLVGGAFF
NA | TRBJ1-6 | TRBV27 | NA | TGTGCCAGCAGTTTAGGGGCGACGGTGACTTTACCCCTCCACTTT | CASSLGATVTLPLHF
NA | TRBJ1-1 | TRBV29-1 | NA | TGCAGCGTGGCCCTTCCTAACACTGAAGCTTTCTTT | CSVALPNTEAFF
NA | TRBJ2-7 | TRBV10-3 | few | TGTGCCATCAGTGAGTCTCCTCTCCGCGGGTACGAGCAGTACTTC | CAISESPLRGYEQYF
TRBD1 | TRBJ1-2 | TRBV19 | NA | TGTGCCAGTAGTCCCTGGGACAGGCGTAACTATGGCTACACCTTC | CASSPWDRRNYGYTF
NA | TRBJ1-1 | TRBV5-1 | NA | TGCGCCAGCAACCAAGGGCTGAACACTGAAGCTTTCTTT | CASNQGLNTEAFF
NA | TRBJ1-5 | TRBV6-1 | NA | TGTGCCAGCAGTGAAGGACGGTTCAATCAGCCCCAGCATTTT | CASSEGRFNQPQHF
NA | TRBJ2-5 | TRBV2 | NA | TGTGCCAGCAAGAACTCAGAGTACCAAGAGACCCAGTACTTC | CASKNSEYQETQYF
TRBD1 | TRBJ1-2 | TRBV28 | NA | TGTGCCAGCAGTCATATAGACAGGGCTAACTATGGCTACACCTTC | CASSHIDRANYGYTF
NA | TRBJ2-1 | TRBV10-3 | NA | TGTGCCATCAGTGGACAGGTCTGGGATGAGCAGTTCTTC | CAISGQVWDEQFF
NA | TRBJ1-1 | TRBV4-1 | NA | TGCGCCAGCAGCCAACCTCTTATGGTCCGGAGCGACAACACTGAAGCTTTCTTT | CASSQPLMVRSDNTEAFF
TRBD1 | TRBJ1-2 | TRBV27 | NA | TGTGCCAGCAGTTCCGTGACAGGGCCCTATGGCTACACCTTC | CASSSVTGPYGYTF
NA | TRBJ1-6 | TRBV27 | NA | TGTGCCAGCAGTTTTACCTATAATTCACCCCTCCACTTT | CASSFTYNSPLHF
TRBD1 | TRBJ2-7 | TRBV10-3 | NA | TGTGCCATCAGTGATTTGGCAGGGGGCGAGCAGTACTTC | CAISDLAGGEQYF
NA | TRBJ2-2 | TRBV7-3 | NA | TGTGCCAGCAGCTTAAATGGGGATCTCACCGGGGAGCTGTTTTTT | CASSLNGDLTGELFF